Detailed here is one TCR beta chain. These data belong to a study of T cell changes during pregnancy in multiple sclerosis. TCRdb keeps only in-frame clones here, not all; method: immunoSEQ multiplex PCR. The data show roughly 80,000 clones, 93% seen once. The TCR was taken from a female donor with multiple sclerosis, enrolled in a pregnancy study. The material was peripheral blood, obtained in the second trimester of pregnancy.

CDR3: CASGLGQGDGDTQYF. In DNA, the CDR3 is TGTGCTAGTGGTTTGGGACAGGGGGACGGAGATACGCAGTATTTT. The chain recombines TRBV12-5 with TRBJ2-3; TRBD1 aligns across 9 bases. V dropped 1 base and J dropped 5; count of bases not matched to a gene: 4. Germline V gene sequence: CDR1 LGHNT, CDR2 FRNRAP. CDR3 length: 15 amino acids.